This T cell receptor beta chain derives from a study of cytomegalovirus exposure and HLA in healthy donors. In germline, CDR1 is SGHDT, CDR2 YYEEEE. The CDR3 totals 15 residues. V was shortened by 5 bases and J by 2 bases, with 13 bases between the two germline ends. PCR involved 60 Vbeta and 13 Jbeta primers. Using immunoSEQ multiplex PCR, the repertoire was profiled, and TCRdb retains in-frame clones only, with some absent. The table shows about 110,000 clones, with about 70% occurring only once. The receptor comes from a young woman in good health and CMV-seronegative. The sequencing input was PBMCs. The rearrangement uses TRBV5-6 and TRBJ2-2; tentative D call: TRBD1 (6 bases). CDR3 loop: CASSSGTRNTGELFF. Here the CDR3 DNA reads TGTGCCAGCAGTTCCGGGACAAGAAACACCGGGGAGCTGTTTTTT.